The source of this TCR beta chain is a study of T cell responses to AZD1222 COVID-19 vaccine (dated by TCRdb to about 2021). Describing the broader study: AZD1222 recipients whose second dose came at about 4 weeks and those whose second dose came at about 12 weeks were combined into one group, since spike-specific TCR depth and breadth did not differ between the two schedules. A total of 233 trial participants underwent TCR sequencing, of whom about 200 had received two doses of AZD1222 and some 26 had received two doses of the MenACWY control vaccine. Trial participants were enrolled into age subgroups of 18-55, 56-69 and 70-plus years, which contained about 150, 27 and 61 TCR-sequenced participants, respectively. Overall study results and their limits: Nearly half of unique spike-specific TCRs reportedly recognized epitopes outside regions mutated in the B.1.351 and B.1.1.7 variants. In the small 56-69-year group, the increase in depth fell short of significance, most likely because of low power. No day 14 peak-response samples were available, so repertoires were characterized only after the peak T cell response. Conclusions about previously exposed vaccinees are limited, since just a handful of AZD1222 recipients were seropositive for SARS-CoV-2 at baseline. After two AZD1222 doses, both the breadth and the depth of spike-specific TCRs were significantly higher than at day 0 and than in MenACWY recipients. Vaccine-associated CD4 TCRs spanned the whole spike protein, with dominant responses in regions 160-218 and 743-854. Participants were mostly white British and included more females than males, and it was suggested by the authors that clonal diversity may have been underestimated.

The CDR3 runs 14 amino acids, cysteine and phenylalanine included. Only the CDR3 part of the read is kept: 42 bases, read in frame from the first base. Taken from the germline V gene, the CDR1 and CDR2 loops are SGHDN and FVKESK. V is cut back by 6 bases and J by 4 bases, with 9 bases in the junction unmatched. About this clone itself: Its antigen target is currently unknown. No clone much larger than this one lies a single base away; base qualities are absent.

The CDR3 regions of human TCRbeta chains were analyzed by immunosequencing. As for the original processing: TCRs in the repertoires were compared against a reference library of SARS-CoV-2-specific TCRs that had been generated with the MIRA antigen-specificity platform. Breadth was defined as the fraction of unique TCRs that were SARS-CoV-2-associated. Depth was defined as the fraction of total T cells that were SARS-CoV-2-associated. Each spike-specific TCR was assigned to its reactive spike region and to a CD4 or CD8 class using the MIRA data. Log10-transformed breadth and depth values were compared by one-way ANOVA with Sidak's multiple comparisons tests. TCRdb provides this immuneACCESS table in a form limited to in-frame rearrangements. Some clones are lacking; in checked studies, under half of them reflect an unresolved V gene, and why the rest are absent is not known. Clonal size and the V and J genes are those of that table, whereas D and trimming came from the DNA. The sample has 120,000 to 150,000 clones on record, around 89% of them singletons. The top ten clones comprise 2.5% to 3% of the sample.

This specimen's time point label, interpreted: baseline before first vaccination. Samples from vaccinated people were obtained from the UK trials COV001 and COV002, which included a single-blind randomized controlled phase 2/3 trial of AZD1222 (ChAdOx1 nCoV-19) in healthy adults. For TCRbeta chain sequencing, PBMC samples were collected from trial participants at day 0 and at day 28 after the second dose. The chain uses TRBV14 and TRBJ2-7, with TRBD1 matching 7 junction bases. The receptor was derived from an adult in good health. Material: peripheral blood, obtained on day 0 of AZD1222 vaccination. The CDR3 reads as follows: CASRPTGKSYEQYF. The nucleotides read TGTGCCAGCAGGCCGACAGGGAAGAGTTACGAGCAGTACTTC.